This is a list of T cell receptor beta chains from one sample in a study of blood T cell repertoires in COVID-19. Using immunoSEQ multiplex PCR, the repertoire was profiled, and TCRdb retains in-frame clones only, with some absent. The data show about 410,000 clones, roughly 88% seen once. The specimen was PBMCs or T cells enriched from blood (not recorded which). These receptors were collected from a man between 18 and 35 years old who had recovered from COVID-19. The CDR3 runs from the conserved cysteine through the conserved F or W. The D gene is left open where the match is weak. Size tells how often a clone was seen (once, few, many) or the class of an expanded clone, and some rows leave it out.

clone_size	v_call	d_call	j_call	cdr3_nt	cdr3_aa
-	TRBV4-1	-	TRBJ2-7	TGCGCCAGCAGCCCATCCCAGGGGTGGGGCGAGCAGTACTTC	CASSPSQGWGEQYF
-	TRBV2	-	TRBJ1-1	TGTGCCAGTAGCCGGGAGGGAAGGTCCACGAACACTGAAGCTTTCTTT	CASSREGRSTNTEAFF
-	TRBV6-5	-	TRBJ1-2	TGTGCCAGCAGCCCCGGGACAATCTATGGCTACACCTTC	CASSPGTIYGYTF
-	TRBV12-3/TRBV12-4	-	TRBJ2-7	TGTGCCAGCAGTTCTCGCCCAATGGCCGAGCAGTACTTC	CASSSRPMAEQYF
-	TRBV19	TRBD1	TRBJ1-1	TGTGCCAGTGGCGTGAGGGGGCCGAACACTGAAGCTTTCTTT	CASGVRGPNTEAFF
-	TRBV2	-	TRBJ2-7	TGTGCCAGCGCACGTCCAGGAGGCGGTGGCTACGAGCAGTACTTC	CASARPGGGGYEQYF
-	TRBV4-1	TRBD1	TRBJ1-2	TGCGCCAGCAGCCATCGTCCCGGGACAGGGTTTCACTATGGCTACACCTTC	CASSHRPGTGFHYGYTF
-	TRBV21-1	-	TRBJ2-7	TGTGCCAGCAGCTCCCGAAGGACTAGCGGATACGAGCAGTACTTC	CASSSRRTSGYEQYF
-	TRBV28	-	TRBJ1-5	TGTGCCAGCGAAAGTGGGGGGTCGGGTCAGCCCCAGCATTTT	CASESGGSGQPQHF
-	TRBV14	-	TRBJ2-7	TGTGCCAGCAGCCAAACAGGCCCTTACGAGCAGTACTTC	CASSQTGPYEQYF
-	TRBV9	TRBD1	TRBJ1-5	TGTGCCAGCAGCACCCCGGGACAGGGCTATCAGCCCCAGCATTTT	CASSTPGQGYQPQHF
-	TRBV19	-	TRBJ2-5	TGTGCCAGCAGAACAGGGAAAAGAGAGACCCAGTACTTC	CASRTGKRETQYF
-	TRBV3-1/TRBV3-2	TRBD2	TRBJ2-1	TGTGCCAGCGGTAGAGCGGGAGGGATCTCCTACAATGAGCAGTTCTTC	CASGRAGGISYNEQFF
many	TRBV2	-	TRBJ2-7	TGTGCCAGCAGGGGGACTGCGGCCTACGAGCAGTACTTC	CASRGTAAYEQYF
-	TRBV9	TRBD1	TRBJ1-2	TGTGCCAGCAGCGGGTCCCAGGGGGATAGGGGCTACACCTTC	CASSGSQGDRGYTF
-	TRBV9	-	TRBJ1-3	TGTGCCAGCAGCCTCCGGGGGGACTTGAACACCATATATTTT	CASSLRGDLNTIYF
-	TRBV6-5	-	TRBJ1-2	TGTGCCAGCAGTTACAATAGCCTGGACTATGGCTACACCTTC	CASSYNSLDYGYTF
-	TRBV28	-	TRBJ1-4	TGTGCCAGCAGCCTCGACACTTGGAAACTGTTTTTT	CASSLDTWKLFF
-	TRBV24-1	TRBD2	TRBJ2-5	TGTGCCAGAGGGACTAGCGGAGCTCAAGAGACCCAGTACTTC	CARGTSGAQETQYF
-	TRBV11-1	TRBD2	TRBJ2-5	TGTGCCAGCAGCCTCGCGGGGGGCGCAGAGACCCAGTACTTC	CASSLAGGAETQYF
-	TRBV3-1/TRBV3-2	TRBD1	TRBJ2-2	TGTGCCAGCGGCTCCAGGGGGAGTAGTACCGGGGAGCTGTTTTTT	CASGSRGSSTGELFF
once	TRBV5-1	-	TRBJ1-2	TGCGCCAGCAGCTCGGACAGCCGATATTATGGCTACACCTTC	CASSSDSRYYGYTF
once	TRBV11-2	-	TRBJ2-1	TGTGCCAGCAGCCCCCCTGAGAAGTACAATGAGCAGTTCTTC	CASSPPEKYNEQFF
-	TRBV3-1/TRBV3-2	-	TRBJ2-5	TGTGCCAGCAGCCAAAGAGACAGGCAAGAGACCCAGTACTTC	CASSQRDRQETQYF
-	TRBV5-5	-	TRBJ2-3	TGTGCCAGCAGCTTGCTAGCCGGGAGTCGGCGAGATACGCAGTATTTT	CASSLLAGSRRDTQYF
-	TRBV28	TRBD1	TRBJ2-1	TGTGCCAGCAGTGGACAGGGTGGGGGAAACAATGAGCAGTTCTTC	CASSGQGGGNNEQFF
-	TRBV5-4	TRBD1	TRBJ1-4	TGTGCCAGCAGCTTGCCGGGGACAGGGGGTTTGGAAAAACTGTTTTTT	CASSLPGTGGLEKLFF
once	TRBV7-3	TRBD1	TRBJ2-2	TGTGCCAGCAGATTCGACAGGGGCACCGGGGAGCTGTTTTTT	CASRFDRGTGELFF